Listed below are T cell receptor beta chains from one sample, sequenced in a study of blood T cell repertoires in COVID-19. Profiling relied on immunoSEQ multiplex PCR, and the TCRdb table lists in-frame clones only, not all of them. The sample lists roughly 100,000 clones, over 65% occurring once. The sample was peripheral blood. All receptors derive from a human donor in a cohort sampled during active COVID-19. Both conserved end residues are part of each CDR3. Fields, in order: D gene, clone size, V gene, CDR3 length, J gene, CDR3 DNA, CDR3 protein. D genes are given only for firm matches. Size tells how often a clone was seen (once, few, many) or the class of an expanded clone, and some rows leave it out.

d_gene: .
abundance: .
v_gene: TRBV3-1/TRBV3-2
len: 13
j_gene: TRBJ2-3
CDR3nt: TGTGCCAGCAGCCAAGCCGGCACAGATACGCAGTATTTT
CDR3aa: CASSQAGTDTQYF

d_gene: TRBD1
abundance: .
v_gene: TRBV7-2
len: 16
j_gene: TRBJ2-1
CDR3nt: TGTGCCAGCAGCTCAATTGGACAGGGATCGTACAATGAGCAGTTCTTC
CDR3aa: CASSSIGQGSYNEQFF

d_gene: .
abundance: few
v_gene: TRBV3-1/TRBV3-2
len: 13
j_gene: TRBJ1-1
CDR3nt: TGTGCCAGCAGCCAACTAGGTGGAACTGAAGCTTTCTTT
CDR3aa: CASSQLGGTEAFF

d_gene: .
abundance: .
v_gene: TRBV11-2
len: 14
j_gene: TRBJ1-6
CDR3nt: TGTGCCAGCAGCCTGCAGGGTGGTTATTCACCCCTCCACTTT
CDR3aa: CASSLQGGYSPLHF

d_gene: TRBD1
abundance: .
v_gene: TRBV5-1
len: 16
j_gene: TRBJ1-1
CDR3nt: TGCGCCAGCAGCGACAGGGGGCGCGGGGTGAGGCCTGAAGCTTTCTTT
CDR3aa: CASSDRGRGVRPEAFF

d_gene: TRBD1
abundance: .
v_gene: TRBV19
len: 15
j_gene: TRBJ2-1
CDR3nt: TGTGCCAGTAGCATAGACAGGGCCCTCATGGCGGAGCAGTTCTTC
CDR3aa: CASSIDRALMAEQFF

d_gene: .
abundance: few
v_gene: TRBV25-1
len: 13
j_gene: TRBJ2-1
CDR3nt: TGTGCCAGCAGGGGGACTCCTTACAATGAGCAGTTCTTC
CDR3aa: CASRGTPYNEQFF

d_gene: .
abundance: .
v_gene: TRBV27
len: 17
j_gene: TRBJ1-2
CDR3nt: TGTGCCAGCAGTTTATCGGAAGACAGGTTGGTAAGTGATGGCTACACCTTC
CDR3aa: CASSLSEDRLVSDGYTF

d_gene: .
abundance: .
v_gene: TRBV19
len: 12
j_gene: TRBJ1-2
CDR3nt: TGTGCCAGTAAGGGGGGGGGCTATGGCTACACCTTC
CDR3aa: CASKGGGYGYTF

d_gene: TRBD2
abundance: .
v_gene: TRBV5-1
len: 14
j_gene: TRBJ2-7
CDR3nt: TGCGCCAGCAGCCCCGGGGGGGGATCCTACGAGCAGTACTTC
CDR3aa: CASSPGGGSYEQYF

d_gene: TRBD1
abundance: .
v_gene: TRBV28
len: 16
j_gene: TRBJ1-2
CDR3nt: TGTGCCAGCAGTTTACCGAGGGGGCCGACCGGCTACGGCTACACCTTC
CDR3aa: CASSLPRGPTGYGYTF

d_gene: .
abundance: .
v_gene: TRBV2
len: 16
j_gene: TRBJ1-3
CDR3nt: TGTGCCAGCAGTGTTAGGGGCCACATCTCTGGAAACACCATATATTTT
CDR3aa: CASSVRGHISGNTIYF

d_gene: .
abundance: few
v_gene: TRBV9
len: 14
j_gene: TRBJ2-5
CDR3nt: TGTGCCAGCAGCGTAGGCCTAGCCCGAGAGACCCAGTACTTC
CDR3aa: CASSVGLARETQYF

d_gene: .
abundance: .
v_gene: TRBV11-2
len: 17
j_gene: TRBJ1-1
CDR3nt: TGTGCCAGCAGTTCTCTGCACAGGAGCCTACTGAACACTGAAGCTTTCTTT
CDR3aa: CASSSLHRSLLNTEAFF

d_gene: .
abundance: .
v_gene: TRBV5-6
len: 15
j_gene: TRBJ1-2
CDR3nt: TGTGCCAGCAGATCTCAGCCGGGAACGAACTATGGCTACACCTTC
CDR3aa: CASRSQPGTNYGYTF

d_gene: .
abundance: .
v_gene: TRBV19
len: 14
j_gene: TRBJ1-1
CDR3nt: TGTGCCAGTAGTATTTCAGGGCCCGCCACTGAAGCTTTCTTT
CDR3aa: CASSISGPATEAFF

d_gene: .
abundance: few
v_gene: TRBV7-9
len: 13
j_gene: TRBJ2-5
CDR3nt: TGTGCCAGCAGCAGCAGGGGCGGAGAGACCCAGTACTTC
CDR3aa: CASSSRGGETQYF

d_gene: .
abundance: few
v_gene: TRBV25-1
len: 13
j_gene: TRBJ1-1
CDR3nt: TGTGCCAGCAGTGAGGGGGGAACCGTCGAAGCTTTCTTT
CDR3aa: CASSEGGTVEAFF

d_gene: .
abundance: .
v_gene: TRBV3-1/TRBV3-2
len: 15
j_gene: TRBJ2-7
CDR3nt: TGTGCCAGCAGCCAAGTTGGCCTAGCAGTCTACGAGCAGTACTTC
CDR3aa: CASSQVGLAVYEQYF

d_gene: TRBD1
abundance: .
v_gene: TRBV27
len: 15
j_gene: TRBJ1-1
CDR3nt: TGTGCCAGCGCCCCGGTGGACAGGAGTATGACTGAAGCTTTCTTT
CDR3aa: CASAPVDRSMTEAFF

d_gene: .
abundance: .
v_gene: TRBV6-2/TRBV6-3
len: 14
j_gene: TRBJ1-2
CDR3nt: TGTGCCAGCAGTCACCGGGGGGATCTAAGTGGCTACACCTTC
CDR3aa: CASSHRGDLSGYTF

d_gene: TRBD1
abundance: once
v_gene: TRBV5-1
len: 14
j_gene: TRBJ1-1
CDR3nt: TGCGCCAGCAGCTTCGCGGGACAGGGGTCTGAAGCTTTCTTT
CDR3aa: CASSFAGQGSEAFF

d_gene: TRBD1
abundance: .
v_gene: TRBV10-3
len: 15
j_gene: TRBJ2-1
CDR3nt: TGTGCCATCAGTGACCCGGGACAGGACTACAATGAGCAGTTCTTC
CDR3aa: CAISDPGQDYNEQFF

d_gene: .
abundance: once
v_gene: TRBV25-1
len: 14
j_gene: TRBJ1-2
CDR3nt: TGTGCCAGCGCCCCTAGGGACACCGACTATGGCTACACCTTC
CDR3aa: CASAPRDTDYGYTF

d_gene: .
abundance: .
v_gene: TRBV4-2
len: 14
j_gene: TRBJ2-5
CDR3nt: TGTGCCAGCAGCCAAGATCTTCGGGTAGAGACCCAGTACTTC
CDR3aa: CASSQDLRVETQYF

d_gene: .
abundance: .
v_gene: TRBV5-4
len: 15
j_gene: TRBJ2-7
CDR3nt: TGTGCCAGCAGCTTGGTTGGCAAGGGAGACTACGAGCAGTACTTC
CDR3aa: CASSLVGKGDYEQYF

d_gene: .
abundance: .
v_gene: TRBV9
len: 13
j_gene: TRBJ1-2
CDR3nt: TGTGCCAGCAGCGTAGGGACTAGTGAGGGCTACACCTTC
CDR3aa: CASSVGTSEGYTF

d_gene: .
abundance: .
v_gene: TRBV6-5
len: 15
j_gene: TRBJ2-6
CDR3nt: TGTGCCAGCAGTCCAGGGACTCAAGGGGCCAACGTCCTGACTTTC
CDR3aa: CASSPGTQGANVLTF

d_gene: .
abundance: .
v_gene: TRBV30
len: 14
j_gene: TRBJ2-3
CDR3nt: TGTGCCTGGATTTGGGGGGTGTCCGCAGATACGCAGTATTTT
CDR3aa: CAWIWGVSADTQYF

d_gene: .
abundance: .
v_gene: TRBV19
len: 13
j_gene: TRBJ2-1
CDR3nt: TGTGCCAGTAGTATAGGGCAGAACAATGAGCAGTTCTTC
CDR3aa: CASSIGQNNEQFF

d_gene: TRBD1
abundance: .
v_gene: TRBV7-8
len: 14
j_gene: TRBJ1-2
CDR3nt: TGTGCCAGCAGCCTATATACAGGGGTAGGCGGCTACACCTTC
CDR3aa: CASSLYTGVGGYTF

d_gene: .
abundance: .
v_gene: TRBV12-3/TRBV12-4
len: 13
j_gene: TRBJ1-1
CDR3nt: TGTGTCAGCAGTTTAGGAGCAAACACTGAAGCTTTCTTT
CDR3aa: CVSSLGANTEAFF

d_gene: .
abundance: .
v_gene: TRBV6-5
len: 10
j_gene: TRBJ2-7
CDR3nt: TGTGCCAGCAGTCTTTACGAGCAGTACTTC
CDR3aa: CASSLYEQYF

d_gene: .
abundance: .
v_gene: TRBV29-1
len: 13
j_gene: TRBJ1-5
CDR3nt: TGCAGCGCGGGCCAGGGGTTGGGTCAGCCCCAGCATTTT
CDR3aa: CSAGQGLGQPQHF

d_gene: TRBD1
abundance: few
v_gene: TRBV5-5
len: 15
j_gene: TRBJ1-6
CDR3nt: TGTGCCAGCAGCTTATGGAGACAGGGGAATTCACCCCTCCACTTT
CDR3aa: CASSLWRQGNSPLHF

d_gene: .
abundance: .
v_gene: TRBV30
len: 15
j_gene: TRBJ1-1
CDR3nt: TGTGCCTGGATCTCCTACAGGGCTGAAGTGACTGAAGCTTTCTTT
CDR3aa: CAWISYRAEVTEAFF

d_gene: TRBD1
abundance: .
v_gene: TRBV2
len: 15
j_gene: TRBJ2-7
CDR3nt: TGTGCCAGCAGTGTGGGACAGGGGGTGGTGGACGAGCAGTACTTC
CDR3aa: CASSVGQGVVDEQYF

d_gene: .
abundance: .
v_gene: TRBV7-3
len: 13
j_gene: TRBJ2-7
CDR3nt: TGTGCCAGCAGCTCCAGCGACTCCTACGAGCAGTACTTC
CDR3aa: CASSSSDSYEQYF

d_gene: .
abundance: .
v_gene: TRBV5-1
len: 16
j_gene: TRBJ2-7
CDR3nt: TGCGCCAGCAGCTTGGGGGGGCACTTGTCCCCCTACGAGCAGTACTTC
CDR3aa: CASSLGGHLSPYEQYF

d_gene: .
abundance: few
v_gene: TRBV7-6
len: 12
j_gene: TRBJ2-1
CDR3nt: TGTGCCAGCAGCCCAGGTTACAATGAGCAGTTCTTC
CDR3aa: CASSPGYNEQFF

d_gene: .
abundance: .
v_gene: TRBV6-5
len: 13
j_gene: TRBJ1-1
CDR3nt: TGTGCCAGCAGTTATATCAGGAGCGGTGAAGCTTTCTTT
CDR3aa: CASSYIRSGEAFF

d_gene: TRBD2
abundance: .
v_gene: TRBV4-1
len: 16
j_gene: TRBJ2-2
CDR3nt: TGCGCCAGCAGCCCTTTAGCGGGGGGGAACACCGGGGAGCTGTTTTTT
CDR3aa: CASSPLAGGNTGELFF

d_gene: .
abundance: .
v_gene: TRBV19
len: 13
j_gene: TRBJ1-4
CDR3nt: TGTGCCAGTAGTTTCGGGGGTAGGGAAAAACTGTTTTTT
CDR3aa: CASSFGGREKLFF

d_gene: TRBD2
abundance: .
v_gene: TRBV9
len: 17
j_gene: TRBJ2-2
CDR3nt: TGTGCCAGCAGCGTAGAGGCTAGCGGGGGGAATGGCGGGGAGCTGTTTTTT
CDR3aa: CASSVEASGGNGGELFF

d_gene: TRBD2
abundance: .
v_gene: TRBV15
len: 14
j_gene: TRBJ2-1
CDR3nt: TGTGCCACCAGCCCGGGAGGGACCCCCAATGAGCAGTTCTTC
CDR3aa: CATSPGGTPNEQFF

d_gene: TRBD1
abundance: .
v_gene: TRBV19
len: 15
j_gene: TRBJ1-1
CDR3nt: TGTGCCAGTAGTGGGACAGCGACTATGAACACTGAAGCTTTCTTT
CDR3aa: CASSGTATMNTEAFF

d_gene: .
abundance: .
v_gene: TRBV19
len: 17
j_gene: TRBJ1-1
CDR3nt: TGTGCCAGTAGTATAGACGTTAACAGGGCCGTAGGCACTGAAGCTTTCTTT
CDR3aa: CASSIDVNRAVGTEAFF

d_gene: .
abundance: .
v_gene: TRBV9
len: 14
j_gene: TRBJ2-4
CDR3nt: TGTGCCAGCAGCGTAGGAGGGACCAAAAACATTCAGTACTTC
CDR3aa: CASSVGGTKNIQYF

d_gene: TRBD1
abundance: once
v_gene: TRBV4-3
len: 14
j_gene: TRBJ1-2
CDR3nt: TGCGCCAGCAGCCAAGAAAGACAGGGGGCCGGCTACACCTTC
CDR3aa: CASSQERQGAGYTF

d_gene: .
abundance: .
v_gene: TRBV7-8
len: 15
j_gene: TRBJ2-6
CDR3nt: TGTGCCACGCCGGAGGAGCCCCTCGGGGCCAACGTCCTGACTTTC
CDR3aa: CATPEEPLGANVLTF

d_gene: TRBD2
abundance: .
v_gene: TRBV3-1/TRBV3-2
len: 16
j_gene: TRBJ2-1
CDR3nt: TGTGCCAGCAGCCCCGGCCTAGCGGGGGGGCGGAATGAGCAGTTCTTC
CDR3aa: CASSPGLAGGRNEQFF

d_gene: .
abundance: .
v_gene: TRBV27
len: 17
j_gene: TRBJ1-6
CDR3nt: TGTGCCAGCAGTTTATCGGTTGGTGGGGCTCAGAATTCACCCCTCCACTTT
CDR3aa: CASSLSVGGAQNSPLHF

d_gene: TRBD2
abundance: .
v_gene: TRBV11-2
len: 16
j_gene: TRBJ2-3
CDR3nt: TGTGCCAGCAGCTTAGGGGATAGCGGGGGGGTAGATACGCAGTATTTT
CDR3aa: CASSLGDSGGVDTQYF

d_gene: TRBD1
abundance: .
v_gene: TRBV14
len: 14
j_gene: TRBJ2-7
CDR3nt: TGTGCCAGCAGCGTTCGGGACAGAGACTACGAGCAGTACTTC
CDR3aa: CASSVRDRDYEQYF

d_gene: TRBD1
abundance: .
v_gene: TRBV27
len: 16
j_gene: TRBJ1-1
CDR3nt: TGTGCCAGCAGTTTAGACCCCGGACAGGGACTGACTGAAGCTTTCTTT
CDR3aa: CASSLDPGQGLTEAFF

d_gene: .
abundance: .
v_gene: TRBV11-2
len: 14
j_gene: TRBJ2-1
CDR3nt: TGTGCCAGCAGCACCCTGATGGGGGGATCTGAGCAGTTCTTC
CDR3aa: CASSTLMGGSEQFF

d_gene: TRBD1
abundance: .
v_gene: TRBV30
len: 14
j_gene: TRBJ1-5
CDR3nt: TGTGCCTGGAGTGCGGACAGGGACCGGGGGTCCCAGCATTTT
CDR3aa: CAWSADRDRGSQHF

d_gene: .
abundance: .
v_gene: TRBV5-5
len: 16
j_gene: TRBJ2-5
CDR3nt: TGTGCCAGCAGCCAAACCCTCCGGGACAACCAAGAGACCCAGTACTTC
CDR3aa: CASSQTLRDNQETQYF

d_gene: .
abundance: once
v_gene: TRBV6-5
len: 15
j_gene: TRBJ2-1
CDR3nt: TGTGCCAGCACTCTACAGGGATTCCCCCTGGATGAGCAGTTCTTC
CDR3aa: CASTLQGFPLDEQFF